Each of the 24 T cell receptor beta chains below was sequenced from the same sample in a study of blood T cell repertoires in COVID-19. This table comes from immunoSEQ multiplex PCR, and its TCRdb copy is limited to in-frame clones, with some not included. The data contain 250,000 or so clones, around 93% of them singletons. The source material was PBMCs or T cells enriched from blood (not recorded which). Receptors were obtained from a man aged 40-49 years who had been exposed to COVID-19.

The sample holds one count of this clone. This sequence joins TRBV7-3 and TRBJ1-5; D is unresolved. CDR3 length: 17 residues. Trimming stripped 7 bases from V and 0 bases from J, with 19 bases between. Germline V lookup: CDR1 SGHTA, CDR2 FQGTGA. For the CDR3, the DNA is TGTGCCAGCAACCGTTCTTGCCCACAGAATAGCAATCAGCCCCAGCATTTT. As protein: CASNRSCPQNSNQPQHF.

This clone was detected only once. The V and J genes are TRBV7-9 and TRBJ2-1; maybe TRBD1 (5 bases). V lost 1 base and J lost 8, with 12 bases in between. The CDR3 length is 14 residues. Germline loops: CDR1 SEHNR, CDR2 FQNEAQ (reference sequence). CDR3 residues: CASSLGPRVDEQFF. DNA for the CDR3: TGTGCCAGCAGCTTAGGTCCCAGGGTCGATGAGCAGTTCTTC.

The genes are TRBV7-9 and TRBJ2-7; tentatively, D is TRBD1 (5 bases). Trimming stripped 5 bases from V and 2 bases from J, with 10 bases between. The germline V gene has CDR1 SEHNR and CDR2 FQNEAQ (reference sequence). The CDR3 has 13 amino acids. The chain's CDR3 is CASSRNRPYEQYF. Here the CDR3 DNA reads TGTGCCAGCAGCCGCAACAGGCCCTACGAGCAGTACTTC.

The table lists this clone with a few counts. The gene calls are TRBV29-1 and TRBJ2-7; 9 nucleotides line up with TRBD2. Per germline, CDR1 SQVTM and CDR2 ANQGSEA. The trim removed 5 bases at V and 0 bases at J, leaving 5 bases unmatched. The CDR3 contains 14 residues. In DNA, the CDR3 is TGCAGCGTTCGGGGGCGGGAGGGCTCCTACGAGCAGTACTTC. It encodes CSVRGREGSYEQYF.

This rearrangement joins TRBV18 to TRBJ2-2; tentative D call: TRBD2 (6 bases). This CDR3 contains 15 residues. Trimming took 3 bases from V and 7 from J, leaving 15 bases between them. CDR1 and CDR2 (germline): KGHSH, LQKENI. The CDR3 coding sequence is TGTGCCAGCTCACCGCGGAGGGAGTGGAGCGGGGAGCTGTTTTTT. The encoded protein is CASSPRREWSGELFF.

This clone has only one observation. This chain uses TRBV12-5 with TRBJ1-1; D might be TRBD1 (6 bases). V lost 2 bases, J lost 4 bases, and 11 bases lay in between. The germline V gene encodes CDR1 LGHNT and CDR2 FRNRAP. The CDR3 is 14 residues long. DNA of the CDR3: TGTGCTAGTGGTTTGTCGGGCAGGGGCACTGAAGCTTTCTTT. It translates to CASGLSGRGTEAFF.

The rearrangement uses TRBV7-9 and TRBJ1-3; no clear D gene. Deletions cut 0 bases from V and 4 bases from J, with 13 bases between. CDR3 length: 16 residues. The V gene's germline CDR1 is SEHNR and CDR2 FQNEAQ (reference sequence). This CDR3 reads CASSLAGLEAGNTIYF. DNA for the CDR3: TGTGCCAGCAGCTTAGCGGGCCTTGAAGCCGGAAACACCATATATTTT.

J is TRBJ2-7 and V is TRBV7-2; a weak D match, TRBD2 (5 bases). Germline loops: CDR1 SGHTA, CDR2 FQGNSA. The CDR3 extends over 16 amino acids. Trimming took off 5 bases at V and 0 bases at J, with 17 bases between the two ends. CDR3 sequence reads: CASSPGRSGFSYEQYF. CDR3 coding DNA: TGTGCCAGCAGCCCCGGACGGTCGGGATTCTCCTACGAGCAGTACTTC.

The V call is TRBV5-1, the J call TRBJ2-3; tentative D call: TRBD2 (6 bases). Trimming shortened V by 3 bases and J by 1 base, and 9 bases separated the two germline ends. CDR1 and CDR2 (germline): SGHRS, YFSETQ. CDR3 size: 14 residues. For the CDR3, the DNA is TGCGCCAGCAGCTGGAGGGATCGCACAGATACGCAGTATTTT. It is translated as CASSWRDRTDTQYF.

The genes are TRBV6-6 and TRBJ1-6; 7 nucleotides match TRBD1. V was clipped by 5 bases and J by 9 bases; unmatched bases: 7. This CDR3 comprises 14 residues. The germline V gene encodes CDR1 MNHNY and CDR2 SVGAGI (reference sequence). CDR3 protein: CASSRTGVGSPLHF. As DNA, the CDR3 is TGTGCCAGCAGTCGAACAGGGGTCGGTTCACCCCTCCACTTT.

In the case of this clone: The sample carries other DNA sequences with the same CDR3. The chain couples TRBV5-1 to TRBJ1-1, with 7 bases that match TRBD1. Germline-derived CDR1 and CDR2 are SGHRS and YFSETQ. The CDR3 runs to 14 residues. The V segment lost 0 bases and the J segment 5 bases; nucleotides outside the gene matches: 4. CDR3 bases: TGCGCCAGCAGCTTGGACAGGGGAGGTACTGAAGCTTTCTTT. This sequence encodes CASSLDRGGTEAFF.

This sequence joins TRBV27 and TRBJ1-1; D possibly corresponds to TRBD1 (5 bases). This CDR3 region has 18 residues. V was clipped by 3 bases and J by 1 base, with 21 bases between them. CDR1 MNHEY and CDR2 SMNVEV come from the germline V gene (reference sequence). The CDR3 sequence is CASSFTGGAPRKNTEAFF. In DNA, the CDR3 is TGTGCCAGCAGTTTTACCGGAGGGGCCCCAAGAAAGAACACTGAAGCTTTCTTT.

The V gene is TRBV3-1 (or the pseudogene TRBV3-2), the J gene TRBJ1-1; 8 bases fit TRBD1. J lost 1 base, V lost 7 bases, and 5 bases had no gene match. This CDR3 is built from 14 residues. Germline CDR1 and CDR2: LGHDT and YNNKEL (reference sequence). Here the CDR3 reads CASTYDRGNTEAFF. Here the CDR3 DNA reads TGTGCCAGCACCTACGACAGGGGGAACACTGAAGCTTTCTTT.

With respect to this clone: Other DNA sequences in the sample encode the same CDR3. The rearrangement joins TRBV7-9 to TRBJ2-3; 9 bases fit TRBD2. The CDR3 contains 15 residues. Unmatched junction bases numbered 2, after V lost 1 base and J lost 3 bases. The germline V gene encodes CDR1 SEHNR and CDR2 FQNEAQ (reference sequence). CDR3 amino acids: CASSLGSGSTDTQYF. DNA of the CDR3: TGTGCCAGCAGCTTAGGTAGCGGGAGTACAGATACGCAGTATTTT.

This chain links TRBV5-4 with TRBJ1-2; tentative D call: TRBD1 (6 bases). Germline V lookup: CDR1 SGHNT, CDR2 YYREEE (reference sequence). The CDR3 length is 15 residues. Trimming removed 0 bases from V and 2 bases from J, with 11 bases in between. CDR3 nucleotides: TGTGCCAGCAGCTTGGCCGCCAGGGGAAACTATGGCTACACCTTC. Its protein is CASSLAARGNYGYTF.

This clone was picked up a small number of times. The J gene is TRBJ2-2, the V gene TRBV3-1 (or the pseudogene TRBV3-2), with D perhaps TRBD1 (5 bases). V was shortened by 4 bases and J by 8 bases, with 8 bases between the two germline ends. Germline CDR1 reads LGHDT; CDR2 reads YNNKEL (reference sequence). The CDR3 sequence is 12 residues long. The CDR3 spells CASSLRVGELFF. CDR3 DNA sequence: TGTGCCAGCAGCCTCAGGGTGGGGGAGCTGTTTTTT.

The CDR3 reads CASSLDNSYEQYF. Here the CDR3 DNA reads TGTGCCAGCAGCTTGGACAACTCCTACGAGCAGTACTTC. The genes are TRBV13 and TRBJ2-7, with D tentatively TRBD1 (5 bases). This CDR3 contains 13 residues. The germline V and J ends were trimmed by 3 bases and 0 bases, with 6 bases remaining between them. Per the germline V gene, CDR1 is PRHDT and CDR2 is FYEKMQ (reference sequence).

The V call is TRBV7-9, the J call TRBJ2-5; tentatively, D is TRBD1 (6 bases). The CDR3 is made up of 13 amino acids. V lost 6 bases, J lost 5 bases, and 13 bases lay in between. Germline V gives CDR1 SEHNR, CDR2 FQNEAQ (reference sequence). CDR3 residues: CASRTQGLETQYF. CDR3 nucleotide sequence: TGTGCCAGCAGAACCCAGGGGTTGGAGACCCAGTACTTC.

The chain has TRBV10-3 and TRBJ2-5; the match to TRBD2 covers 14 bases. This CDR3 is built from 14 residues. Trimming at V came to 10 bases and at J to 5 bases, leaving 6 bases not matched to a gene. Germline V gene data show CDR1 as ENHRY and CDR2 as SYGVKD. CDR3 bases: TGTGCCACTACCGGGACTAGCGGGAGTGAGACCCAGTACTTC. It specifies CATTGTSGSETQYF.

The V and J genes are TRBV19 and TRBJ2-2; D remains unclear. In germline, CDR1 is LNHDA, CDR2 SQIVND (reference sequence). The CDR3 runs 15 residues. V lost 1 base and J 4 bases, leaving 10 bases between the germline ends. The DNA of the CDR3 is TGTGCCAGTAGTATAGGCCGGAGATCCACCGGGGAGCTGTTTTTT. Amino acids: CASSIGRRSTGELFF.

Here the CDR3 DNA reads TGTGCCAGCAGCTTGAGTCACAGGGGGAAAATTGAAAAACTGTTTTTT. Its protein is CASSLSHRGKIEKLFF. This sequence joins TRBV7-9 and TRBJ1-4, with 8 bases identical to TRBD1. J lost 7 bases, V lost 3 bases, and 10 bases had no gene match. CDR1 SEHNR and CDR2 FQNEAQ come from the germline V gene (reference sequence). This CDR3 has 16 amino acids.

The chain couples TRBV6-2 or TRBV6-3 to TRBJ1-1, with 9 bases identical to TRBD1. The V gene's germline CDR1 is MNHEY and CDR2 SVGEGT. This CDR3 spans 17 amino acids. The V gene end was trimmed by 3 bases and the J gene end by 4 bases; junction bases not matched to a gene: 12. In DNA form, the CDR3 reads TGTGCCAGCAGTTATAGTTTGGGACAGGGCGGTCGCACTGAAGCTTTCTTT. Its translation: CASSYSLGQGGRTEAFF.

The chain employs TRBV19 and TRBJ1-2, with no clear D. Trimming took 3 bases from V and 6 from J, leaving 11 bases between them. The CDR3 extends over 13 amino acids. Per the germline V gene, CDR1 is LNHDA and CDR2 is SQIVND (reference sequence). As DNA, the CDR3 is TGTGCCAGTAGTATCATGGCCTTAAATGGCTACACCTTC. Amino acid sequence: CASSIMALNGYTF.

The CDR3, as DNA: TGCGCCAGCAGCCAAACGACAGGGTCCTCGGTTTACGAGCAGTACTTC. The encoded protein is CASSQTTGSSVYEQYF. This chain links TRBV4-1 with TRBJ2-7; the match to TRBD1 covers 7 bases. Per the germline V gene, CDR1 is MGHRA and CDR2 is YSYEKL. The V and J ends lost 2 bases and 4 bases, in that order; junction bases with no gene match: 11. The CDR3 consists of 16 residues.